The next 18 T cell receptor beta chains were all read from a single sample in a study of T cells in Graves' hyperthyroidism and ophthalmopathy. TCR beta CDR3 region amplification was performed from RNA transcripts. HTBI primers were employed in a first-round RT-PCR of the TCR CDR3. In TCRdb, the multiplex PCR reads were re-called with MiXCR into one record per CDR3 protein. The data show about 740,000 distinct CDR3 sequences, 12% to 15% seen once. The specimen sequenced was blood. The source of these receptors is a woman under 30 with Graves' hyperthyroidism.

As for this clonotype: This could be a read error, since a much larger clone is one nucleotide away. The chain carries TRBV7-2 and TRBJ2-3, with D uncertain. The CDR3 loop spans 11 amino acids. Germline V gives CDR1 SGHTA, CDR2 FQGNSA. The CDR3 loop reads CANSWTDTQYF. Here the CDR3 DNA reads TGTGCCAACAGCTGGACAGATACGCAGTATTTT. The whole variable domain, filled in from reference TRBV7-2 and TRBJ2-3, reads GAGVSQSPSNKVTEKGKDVELRCDPISGHTALYWYRQSLGQGLEFLIYFQGNSAPDKSGLPSDRFSAERTGGSVSTLTIQRTQQEDSAVYLCANSWTDTQYFGPGTRLTVL.

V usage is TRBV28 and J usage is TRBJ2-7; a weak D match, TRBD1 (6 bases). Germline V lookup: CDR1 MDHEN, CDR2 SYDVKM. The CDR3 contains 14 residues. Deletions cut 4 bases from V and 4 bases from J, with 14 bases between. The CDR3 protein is CASSSGTPLYEQYF. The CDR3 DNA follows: TGTGCCAGCAGTTCCGGGACACCACTTTACGAGCAGTACTTC.

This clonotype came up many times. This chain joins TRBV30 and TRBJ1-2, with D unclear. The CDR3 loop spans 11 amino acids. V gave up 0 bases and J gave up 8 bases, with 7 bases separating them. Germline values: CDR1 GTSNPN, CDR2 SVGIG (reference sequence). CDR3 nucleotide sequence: TGTGCCTGGAGTGTACGTGGGGGCTACACCTTC. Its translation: CAWSVRGGYTF.

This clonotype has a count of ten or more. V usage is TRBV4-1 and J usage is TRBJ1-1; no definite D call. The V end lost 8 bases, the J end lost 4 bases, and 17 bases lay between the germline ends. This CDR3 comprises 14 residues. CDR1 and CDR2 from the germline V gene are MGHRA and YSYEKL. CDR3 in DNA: TGCGCCAGCCGTGAAAGGGATGTGGGCACTGAAGCTTTCTTT. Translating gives CASRERDVGTEAFF.

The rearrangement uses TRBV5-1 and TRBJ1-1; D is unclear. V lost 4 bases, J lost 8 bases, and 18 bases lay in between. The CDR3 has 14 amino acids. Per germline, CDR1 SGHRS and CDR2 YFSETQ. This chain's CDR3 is CASSAVLGDLEAFF. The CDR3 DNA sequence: TGCGCCAGCAGCGCGGTTTTGGGAGACCTAGAAGCTTTCTTT.

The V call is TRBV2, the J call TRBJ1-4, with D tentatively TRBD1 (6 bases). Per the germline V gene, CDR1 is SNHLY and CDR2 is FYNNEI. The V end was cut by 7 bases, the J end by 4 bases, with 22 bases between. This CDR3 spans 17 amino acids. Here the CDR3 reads CASKLGAGGMNNEKLFF. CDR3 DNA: TGTGCCAGCAAACTGGGGGCCGGGGGGATGAATAATGAAAAACTGTTTTTT. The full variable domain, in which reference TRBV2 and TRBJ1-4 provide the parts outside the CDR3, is EPEVTQTPSHQVTQMGQEVILRCVPISNHLYFYWYRQILGQKVEFLVSFYNNEISEKSEIFDDQFSVERPDGSNFTLKIRSTKLEDSAMYFCASKLGAGGMNNEKLFFGSGTQLSVL.

The CDR3 coding sequence is TGTGCCAGCCCCGGGGCACCGTACCAAGAGACCCAGTACTTC. Protein product: CASPGAPYQETQYF. The chain has TRBV2 and TRBJ2-5, with D tentatively TRBD1 or TRBD2 (5 bases each). The V and J ends lost 8 bases and 0 bases respectively, with 13 bases between them. Germline V lookup: CDR1 SNHLY, CDR2 FYNNEI. The CDR3 length is 14 residues.

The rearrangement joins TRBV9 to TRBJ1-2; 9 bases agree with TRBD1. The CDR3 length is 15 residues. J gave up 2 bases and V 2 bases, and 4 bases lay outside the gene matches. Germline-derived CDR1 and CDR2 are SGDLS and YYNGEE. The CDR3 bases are TGTGCCAGCAGCGTCTCAGGGACAGGGAACTATGGCTACACCTTC. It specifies CASSVSGTGNYGYTF.

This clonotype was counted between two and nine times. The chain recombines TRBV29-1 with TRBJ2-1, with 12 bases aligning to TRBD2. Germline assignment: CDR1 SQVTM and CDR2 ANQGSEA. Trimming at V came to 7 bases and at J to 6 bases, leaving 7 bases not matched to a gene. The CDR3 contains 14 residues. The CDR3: CSGELAGGLNEQFF. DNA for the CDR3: TGCAGCGGGGAACTAGCGGGAGGTCTCAATGAGCAGTTCTTC.

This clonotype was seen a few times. For the CDR3, the DNA is TGTGCCAGTTATGACAGGGCATCAGCCGGGGAGCTGTTTTTT. The encoded protein is CASYDRASAGELFF. The chain uses TRBV19 and TRBJ2-2; 7 bases match TRBD1. V lost 8 bases to trimming and J lost 6 bases; unmatched junction nucleotides: 9. The germline V gene encodes CDR1 LNHDA and CDR2 SQIVND (reference sequence). This CDR3 has 14 amino acids.

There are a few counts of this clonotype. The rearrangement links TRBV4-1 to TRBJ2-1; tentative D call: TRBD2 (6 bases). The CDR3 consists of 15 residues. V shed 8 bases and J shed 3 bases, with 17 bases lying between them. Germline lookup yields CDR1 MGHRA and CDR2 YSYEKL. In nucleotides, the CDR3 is TGCGCCAGCGCGGAGGGAGGAAACCTCTACAATGAGCAGTTCTTC. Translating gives CASAEGGNLYNEQFF.

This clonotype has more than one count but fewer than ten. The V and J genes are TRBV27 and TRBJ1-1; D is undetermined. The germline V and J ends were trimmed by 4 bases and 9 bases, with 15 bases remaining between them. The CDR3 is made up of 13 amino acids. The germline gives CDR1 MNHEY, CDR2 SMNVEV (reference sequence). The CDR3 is CASSSPPDQKAFF. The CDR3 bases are TGTGCCAGCAGTTCCCCCCCCGACCAGAAAGCTTTCTTT.

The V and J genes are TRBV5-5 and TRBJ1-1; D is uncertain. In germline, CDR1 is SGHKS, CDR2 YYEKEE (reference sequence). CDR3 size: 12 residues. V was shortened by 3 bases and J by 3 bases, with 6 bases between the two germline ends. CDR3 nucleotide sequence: TGTGCCAGCAGCTCGTACTACACTGAAGCTTTCTTT. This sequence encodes CASSSYYTEAFF. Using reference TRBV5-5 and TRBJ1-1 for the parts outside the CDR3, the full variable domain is DAGVTQSPTHLIKTRGQQVTLRCSPISGHKSVSWYQQVLGQGPQFIFQYYEKEERGRGNFPDRFSARQFPNYSSELNVNALLLGDSALYLCASSSYYTEAFFGQGTRLTVV.

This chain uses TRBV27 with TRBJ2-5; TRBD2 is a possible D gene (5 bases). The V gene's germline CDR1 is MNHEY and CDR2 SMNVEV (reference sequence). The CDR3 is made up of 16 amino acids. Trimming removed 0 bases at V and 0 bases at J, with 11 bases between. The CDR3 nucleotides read TGTGCCAGCAGTTTATCAGCAGAGGGCCACCAAGAGACCCAGTACTTC. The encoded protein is CASSLSAEGHQETQYF.

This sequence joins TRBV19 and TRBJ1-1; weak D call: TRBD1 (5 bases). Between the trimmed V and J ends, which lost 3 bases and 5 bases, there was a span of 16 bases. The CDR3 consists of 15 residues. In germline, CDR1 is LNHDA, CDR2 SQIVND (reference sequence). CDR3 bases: TGTGCCAGTAGTATTAGTAACAGGAGAAGGACTGAAGCTTTCTTT. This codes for CASSISNRRRTEAFF.

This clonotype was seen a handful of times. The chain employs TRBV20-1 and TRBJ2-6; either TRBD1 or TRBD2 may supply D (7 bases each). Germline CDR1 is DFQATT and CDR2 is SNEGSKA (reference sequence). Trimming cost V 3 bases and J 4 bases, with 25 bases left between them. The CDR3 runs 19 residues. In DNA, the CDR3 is TGCAGTGCTAGGGCCAGGGGGGGCCCCTCTTCCTCCGGGGCCAACGTCCTGACTTTC. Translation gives CSARARGGPSSSGANVLTF.

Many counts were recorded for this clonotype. CDR3 nucleotides: TGTGCCAGCAGTTACCGCATTGGACTAGCGAACGGTGAGCAGTTCTTC. It specifies CASSYRIGLANGEQFF. The chain carries TRBV6-5 and TRBJ2-1; 9 bases are shared with TRBD2. CDR1 and CDR2 (germline): MNHEY, SVGAGI. The CDR3 is made up of 16 amino acids. With 2 bases clipped from V and 9 bases from J, the junction kept 11 bases outside the gene matches.

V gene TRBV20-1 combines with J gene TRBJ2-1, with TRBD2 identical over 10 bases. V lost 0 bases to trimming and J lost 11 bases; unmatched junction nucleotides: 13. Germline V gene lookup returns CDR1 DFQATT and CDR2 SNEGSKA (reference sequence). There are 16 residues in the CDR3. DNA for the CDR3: TGCAGTGCTAGAGATCTCCCGAGGGCTAGCGGGAGAAAGCAGTTCTTC. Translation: CSARDLPRASGRKQFF.